This T cell receptor (beta chain) was captured by sequencing in a study of graft-versus-host responses after intestinal transplantation. Turning to the study itself: Each recipient received a multivisceral, liver-intestinal, or isolated intestinal graft. After anti-thymocyte globulin induction, recipients took tacrolimus and steroids for 3 to 4 years.

Some clones are missing from TCRdb's copy, which holds only in-frame ones; the method was immunoSEQ multiplex PCR. The sample holds some 41,000 clones; 85% to 95% are singletons and the top ten take 0.5% to 0.55%. A note on this clone: Its matching antigen is unknown.

Study-wide results and caveats: Association was observed between peak circulating GvH clone levels and early post-transplant HvG declines. Recipient marrow held GvH clones, some first seen in ileum or blood.

Trimming took 3 bases from V and 0 from J, leaving 11 bases between them. CDR1 and CDR2 from the germline V gene are SQVTM and ANQGSEA. The CDR3 is 15 residues long. Sequenced here: unstimulated CD8+ T cells sorted from spleen or lymph node cells, sampled before transplant. The rearrangement uses TRBV29-1 and TRBJ2-2; D gene ambiguous. The source of this sequence is a human donor who was the organ donor for an intestinal transplant. DNA of the CDR3: TGCAGCGTTGAGGGCGGCTCCTCGAACACCGGGGAGCTGTTTTTT. It encodes CSVEGGSSNTGELFF.